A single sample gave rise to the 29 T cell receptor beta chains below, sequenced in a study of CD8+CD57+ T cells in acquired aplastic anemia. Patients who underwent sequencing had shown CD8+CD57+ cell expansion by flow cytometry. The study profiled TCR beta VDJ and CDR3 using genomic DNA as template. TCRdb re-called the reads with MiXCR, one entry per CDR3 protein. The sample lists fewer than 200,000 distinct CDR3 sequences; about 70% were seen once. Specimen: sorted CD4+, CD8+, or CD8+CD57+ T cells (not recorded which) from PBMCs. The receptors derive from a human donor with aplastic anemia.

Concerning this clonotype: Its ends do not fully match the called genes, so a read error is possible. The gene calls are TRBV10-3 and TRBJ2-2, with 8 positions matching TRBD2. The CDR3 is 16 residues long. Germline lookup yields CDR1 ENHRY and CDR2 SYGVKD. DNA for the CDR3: TGTGCCAGCAGTCCCCTCGGGGGGGAGCTGTCCGGGGAGCTGTTTTTT. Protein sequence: CASSPLGGELSGELFF.

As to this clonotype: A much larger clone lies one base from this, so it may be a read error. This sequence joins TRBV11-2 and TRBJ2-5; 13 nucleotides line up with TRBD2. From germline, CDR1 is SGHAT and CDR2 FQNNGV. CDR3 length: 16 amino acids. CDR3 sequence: CSSSPGTSGAQETQYF. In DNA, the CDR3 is TGTTCCAGCAGCCCGGGGACTAGCGGGGCCCAAGAGACCCAGTACTTC.

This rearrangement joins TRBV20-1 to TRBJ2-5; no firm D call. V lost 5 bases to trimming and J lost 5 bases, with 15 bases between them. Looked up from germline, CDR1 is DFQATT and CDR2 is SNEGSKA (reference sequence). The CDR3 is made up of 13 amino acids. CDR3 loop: CSASDDSRETQYF. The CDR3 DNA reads TGCAGTGCTTCCGACGATAGCAGGGAGACCCAGTACTTC.

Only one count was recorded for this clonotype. The CDR3 nucleotides are TGTGCCATCACTAGGGGACAGGGGGCCTATAACTATGGCTACACCTTC. This sequence encodes CAITRGQGAYNYGYTF. This chain uses TRBV10-3 with TRBJ1-2; 12 positions match TRBD1. The CDR3 spans 16 residues. V shed 7 bases, J shed 1 base, and the junction held 7 bases outside the gene matches. Germline assignment: CDR1 ENHRY and CDR2 SYGVKD.

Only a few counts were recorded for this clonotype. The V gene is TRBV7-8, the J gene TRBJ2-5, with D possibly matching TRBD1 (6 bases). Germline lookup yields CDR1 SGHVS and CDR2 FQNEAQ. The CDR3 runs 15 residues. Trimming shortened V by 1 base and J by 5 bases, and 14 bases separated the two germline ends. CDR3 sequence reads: CASSLGGGVAETQYF. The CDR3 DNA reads TGTGCCAGCAGCTTAGGAGGGGGTGTAGCGGAGACCCAGTACTTC.

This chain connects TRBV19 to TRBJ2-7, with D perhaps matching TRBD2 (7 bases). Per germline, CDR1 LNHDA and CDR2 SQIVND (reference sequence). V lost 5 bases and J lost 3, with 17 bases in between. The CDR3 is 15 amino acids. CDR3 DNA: TGTGCCAGTAGTCCATGGGGGGGCCAGGGCTACGAGCAGTACTTC. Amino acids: CASSPWGGQGYEQYF.

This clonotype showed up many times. Here the CDR3 reads CASSSTGEFSLHF. In DNA, the CDR3 is TGTGCCAGCAGTTCGACAGGGGAATTTTCCCTCCACTTT. The chain carries TRBV28 and TRBJ1-6; 8 bases fit TRBD1. Per germline, CDR1 MDHEN and CDR2 SYDVKM. This CDR3 comprises 13 residues. The junction had 7 bases not matched to a gene; V was cut back by 4 bases and J by 14 bases.

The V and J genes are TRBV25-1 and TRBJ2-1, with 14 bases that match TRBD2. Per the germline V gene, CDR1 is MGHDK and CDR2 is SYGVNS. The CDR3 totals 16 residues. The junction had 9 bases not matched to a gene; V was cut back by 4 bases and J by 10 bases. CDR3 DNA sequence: TGTGCCAGCAGTGCGAGACTAGCGGGAGGGTTATGGGAGCAGTTCTTC. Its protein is CASSARLAGGLWEQFF. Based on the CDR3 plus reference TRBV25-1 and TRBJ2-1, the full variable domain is EADIYQTPRYLVIGTGKKITLECSQTMGHDKMYWYQQDPGMELHLIHYSYGVNSTEKGDLSSESTVSRIRTEHFPLTLESARPSHTSQYLCASSARLAGGLWEQFFGPGTRLTVL.

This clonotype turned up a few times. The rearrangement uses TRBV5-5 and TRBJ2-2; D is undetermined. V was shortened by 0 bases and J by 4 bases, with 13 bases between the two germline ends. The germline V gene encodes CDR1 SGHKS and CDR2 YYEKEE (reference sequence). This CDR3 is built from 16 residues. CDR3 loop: CASSLEWVVGTGELFF. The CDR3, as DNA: TGTGCCAGCAGCTTGGAGTGGGTTGTAGGCACCGGGGAGCTGTTTTTT.

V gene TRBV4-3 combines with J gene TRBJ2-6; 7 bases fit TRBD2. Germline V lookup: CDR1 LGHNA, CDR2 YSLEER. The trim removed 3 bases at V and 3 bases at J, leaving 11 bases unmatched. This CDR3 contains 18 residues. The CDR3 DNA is TGCGCCAGCAGCCAGGACCCAGAGGGCGGGGGTGGGGCCAACGTCCTGACTTTC. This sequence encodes CASSQDPEGGGGANVLTF.

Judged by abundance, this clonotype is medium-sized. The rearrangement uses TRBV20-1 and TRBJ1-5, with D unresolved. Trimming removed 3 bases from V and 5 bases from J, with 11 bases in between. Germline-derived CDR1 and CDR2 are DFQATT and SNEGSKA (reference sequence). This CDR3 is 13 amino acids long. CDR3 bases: TGCAGTGCTAGCGACAAGGAGTATCAGCCCCAGCATTTT. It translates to CSASDKEYQPQHF.

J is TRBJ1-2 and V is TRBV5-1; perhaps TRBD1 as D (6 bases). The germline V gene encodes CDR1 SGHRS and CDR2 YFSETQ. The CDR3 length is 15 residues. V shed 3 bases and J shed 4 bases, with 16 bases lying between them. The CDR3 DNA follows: TGCGCCAGCAGCTCCCTGGACAGCGGAATCTATGGCTACACCTTC. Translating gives CASSSLDSGIYGYTF.

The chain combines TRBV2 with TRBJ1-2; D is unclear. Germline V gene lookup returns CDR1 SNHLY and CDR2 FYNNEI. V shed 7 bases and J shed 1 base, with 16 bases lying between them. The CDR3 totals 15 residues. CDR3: CASTGTPAFNYGYTF. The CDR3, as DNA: TGTGCCAGCACCGGAACTCCAGCCTTTAACTATGGCTACACCTTC.

This CDR3 reads CASSGGSSGNTIYF. The CDR3 nucleotides are TGTGCCAGCAGTGGGGGCTCCTCTGGAAACACCATATATTTT. The chain couples TRBV12-3 or TRBV12-4 to TRBJ1-3, with a possible D match to TRBD1 (6 bases). This CDR3 spans 14 amino acids. Trimming took 5 bases from V and 0 from J, leaving 8 bases between them.

CDR3 region: CASSGSGTYNEQFF. In nucleotides, the CDR3 is TGTGCCAGCAGCGGTAGCGGAACCTACAATGAGCAGTTCTTC. V usage is TRBV9 and J usage is TRBJ2-1; the D gene is possibly TRBD2 (6 bases). The germline V gene has CDR1 SGDLS and CDR2 YYNGEE. This CDR3 is built from 14 residues. Deletions cut 3 bases from V and 2 bases from J, with 9 bases between.

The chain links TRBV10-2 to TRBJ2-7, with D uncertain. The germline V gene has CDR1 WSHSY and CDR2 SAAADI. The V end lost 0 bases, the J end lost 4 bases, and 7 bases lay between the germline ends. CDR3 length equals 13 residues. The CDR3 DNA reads TGCGCCAGCAGTGAGTCGCGGAGATACGAGCAGTACTTC. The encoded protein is CASSESRRYEQYF.

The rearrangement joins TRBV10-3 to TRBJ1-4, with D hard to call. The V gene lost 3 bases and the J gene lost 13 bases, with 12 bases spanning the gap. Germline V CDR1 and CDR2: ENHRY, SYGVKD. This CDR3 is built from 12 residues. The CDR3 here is CAISDMAVGLFF. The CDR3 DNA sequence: TGTGCCATCAGTGATATGGCAGTCGGACTGTTTTTT.

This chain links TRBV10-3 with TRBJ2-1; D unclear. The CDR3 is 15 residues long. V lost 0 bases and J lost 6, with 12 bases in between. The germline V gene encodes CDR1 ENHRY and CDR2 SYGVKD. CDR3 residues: CAISESTTRSNEQFF. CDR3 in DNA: TGTGCCATCAGTGAGTCGACGACACGTAGCAATGAGCAGTTCTTC.

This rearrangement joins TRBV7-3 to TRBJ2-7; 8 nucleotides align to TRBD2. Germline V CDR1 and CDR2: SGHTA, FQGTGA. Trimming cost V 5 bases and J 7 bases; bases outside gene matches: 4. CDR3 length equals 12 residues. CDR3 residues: CASSLLAVEQYF. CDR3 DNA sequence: TGTGCCAGCAGCCTACTAGCGGTTGAGCAGTACTTC.

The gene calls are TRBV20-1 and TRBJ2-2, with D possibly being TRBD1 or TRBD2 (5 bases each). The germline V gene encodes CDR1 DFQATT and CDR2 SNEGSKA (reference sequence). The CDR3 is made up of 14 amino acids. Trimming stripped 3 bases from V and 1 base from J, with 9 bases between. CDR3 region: CSASTRGNTGELFF. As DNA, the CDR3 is TGCAGTGCTAGTACGAGGGGGAACACCGGGGAGCTGTTTTTT.

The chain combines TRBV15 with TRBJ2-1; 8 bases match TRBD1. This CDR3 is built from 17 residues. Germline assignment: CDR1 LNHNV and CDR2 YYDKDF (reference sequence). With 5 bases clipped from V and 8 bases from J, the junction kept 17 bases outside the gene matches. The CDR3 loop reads CATSEDPAGGPSYEQFF. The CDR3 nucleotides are TGTGCCACCAGCGAGGACCCGGCAGGGGGCCCATCCTATGAGCAGTTCTTC.

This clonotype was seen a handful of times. The CDR3 DNA is TGTGCCACCAGCGGGAGACAGAACAATGAGCAGTTCTTC. It encodes CATSGRQNNEQFF. The chain joins TRBV15 to TRBJ2-1; D might be TRBD1 or TRBD2, each matching 5 bases. Germline V CDR1 and CDR2: LNHNV, YYDKDF (reference sequence). The CDR3 consists of 13 residues. Trimming cost V 5 bases and J 5 bases, with 10 bases left between them.

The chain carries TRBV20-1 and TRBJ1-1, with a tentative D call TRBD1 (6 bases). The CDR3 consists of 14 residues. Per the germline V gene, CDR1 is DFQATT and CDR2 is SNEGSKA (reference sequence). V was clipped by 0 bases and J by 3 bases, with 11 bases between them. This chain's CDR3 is CSAREDAGDTEAFF. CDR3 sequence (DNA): TGCAGTGCTAGAGAAGACGCAGGGGACACTGAAGCTTTCTTT.

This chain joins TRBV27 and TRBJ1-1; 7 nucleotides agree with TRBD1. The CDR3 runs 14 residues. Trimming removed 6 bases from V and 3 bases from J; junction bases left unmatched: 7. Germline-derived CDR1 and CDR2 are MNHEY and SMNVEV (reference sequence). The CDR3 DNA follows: TGTGCCAGCAGGGAGACAGGGTCGGACACTGAAGCTTTCTTT. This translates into CASRETGSDTEAFF.

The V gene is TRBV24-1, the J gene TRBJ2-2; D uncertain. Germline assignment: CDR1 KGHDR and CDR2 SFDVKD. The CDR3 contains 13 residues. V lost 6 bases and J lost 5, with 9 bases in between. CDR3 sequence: CATSRTQTGELFF. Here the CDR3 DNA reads TGTGCCACCAGTAGGACCCAGACCGGGGAGCTGTTTTTT.

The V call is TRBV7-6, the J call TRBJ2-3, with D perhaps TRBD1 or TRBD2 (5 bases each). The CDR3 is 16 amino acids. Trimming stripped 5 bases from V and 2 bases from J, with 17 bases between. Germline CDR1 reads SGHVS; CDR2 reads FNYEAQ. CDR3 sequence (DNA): TGTGCCAGCAGCCCCCTGCCGGGGCGGACCACAGATACGCAGTATTTT. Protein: CASSPLPGRTTDTQYF.

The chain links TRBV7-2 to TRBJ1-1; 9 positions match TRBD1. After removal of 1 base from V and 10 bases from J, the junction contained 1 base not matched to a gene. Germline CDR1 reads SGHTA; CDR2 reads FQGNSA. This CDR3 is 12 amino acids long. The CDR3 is CASSLEDRGAFF. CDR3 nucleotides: TGTGCCAGCAGCTTAGAGGACAGGGGAGCTTTCTTT.

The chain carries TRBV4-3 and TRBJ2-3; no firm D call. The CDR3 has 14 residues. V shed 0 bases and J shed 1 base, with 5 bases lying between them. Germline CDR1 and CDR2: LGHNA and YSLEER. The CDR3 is CASSQDRRTDTQYF. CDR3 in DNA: TGCGCCAGCAGCCAAGATCGGCGCACAGATACGCAGTATTTT.

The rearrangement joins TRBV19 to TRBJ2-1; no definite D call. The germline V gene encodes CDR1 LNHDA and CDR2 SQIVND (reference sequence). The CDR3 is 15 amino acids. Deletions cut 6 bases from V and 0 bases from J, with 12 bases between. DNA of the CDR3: TGTGCCAGTAGCACAACAGTTAGCTCCTACAATGAGCAGTTCTTC. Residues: CASSTTVSSYNEQFF.